A single sample gave rise to the 14 T cell receptor beta chains below, sequenced in a study of T cell responses to AZD1222 COVID-19 vaccine. Profiling relied on immunoSEQ multiplex PCR, and the TCRdb table lists in-frame clones only, not all of them. The sample records approximately 100,000 clones, about 86% being singletons. The sample consisted of peripheral blood, taken on day 0 of AZD1222 vaccination. The receptors originated from an adult in good health.

The CDR3 nucleotides are TGTGCCAGCAGGGAAACGGCCGGGGCCAACGTCCTGACTTTC. This translates into CASRETAGANVLTF. This rearrangement joins TRBV28 to TRBJ2-6; D not certain. V dropped 6 bases and J dropped 4 bases, with 10 bases sitting between them. CDR1 and CDR2 (germline): MDHEN, SYDVKM. The CDR3 totals 14 residues.

The gene calls are TRBV6-5 and TRBJ1-6; a weak D match, TRBD1 (5 bases). This CDR3 is built from 13 residues. Trimming took off 6 bases at V and 8 bases at J, with 11 bases between the two ends. Germline V gene data show CDR1 as MNHEY and CDR2 as SVGAGI. DNA of the CDR3: TGTGCCAGCAGGGCAGGGATTGATTCACCCCTCCACTTT. Encoded protein: CASRAGIDSPLHF.

This chain connects TRBV7-3 to TRBJ1-5; TRBD1 matches at 8 bases. The CDR3 totals 13 residues. V shed 6 bases and J 4 bases; nucleotides not matched to a gene: 2. Per germline, CDR1 SGHTA and CDR2 FQGTGA. CDR3 region: CASSQGANQPQHF. The DNA for the CDR3 is TGTGCCAGCAGTCAGGGGGCAAATCAGCCCCAGCATTTT.

The chain couples TRBV12-5 to TRBJ1-1; tentative D call: TRBD1 (5 bases). The length of the CDR3 is 16 residues. With 1 base removed from V and 4 bases from J, the gap between germline ends came to 16 bases. Germline V gene data show CDR1 as LGHNT and CDR2 as FRNRAP. CDR3 sequence: CASGLDEQVRATEAFF. CDR3 bases: TGTGCTAGTGGTTTGGACGAACAGGTGAGGGCCACTGAAGCTTTCTTT. The variable domain in full, completed from reference TRBV12-5 and TRBJ1-1, reads DARVTQTPRHKVTEMGQEVTMRCQPILGHNTVFWYRQTMMQGLELLAYFRNRAPLDDSGMPKDRFSAEMPDATLATLKIQPSEPRDSAVYFCASGLDEQVRATEAFFGQGTRLTVV.

The chain carries TRBV6-5 and TRBJ1-6, with D hard to call. V was clipped by 5 bases and J by 8 bases, with 10 bases between them. The CDR3 runs to 13 residues. Germline-derived CDR1 and CDR2 are MNHEY and SVGAGI. As DNA, the CDR3 is TGTGCCAGCAGTCTAACGGGAGATTCACCCCTCCACTTT. Its protein product is CASSLTGDSPLHF.

The CDR3 loop is CASSTTSSNYGYTF. Written as DNA, the CDR3 is TGTGCCAGCAGTACCACATCTTCTAACTATGGCTACACCTTC. This sequence joins TRBV2 and TRBJ1-2; no definite D call. The CDR3 runs to 14 residues. With 5 bases removed from V and 0 bases from J, the gap between germline ends came to 10 bases. Germline V gene data show CDR1 as SNHLY and CDR2 as FYNNEI.

This sequence joins TRBV9 and TRBJ2-1; 11 bases align to TRBD2. Germline V gene sequence: CDR1 SGDLS, CDR2 YYNGEE. V was clipped by 2 bases and J by 4 bases; unmatched bases: 2. The CDR3 has 15 residues. The CDR3, as DNA: TGTGCCAGCAGCGTCACTAGCGGGAGTTACAATGAGCAGTTCTTC. This codes for CASSVTSGSYNEQFF.

The rearrangement uses TRBV19 and TRBJ1-1, with D perhaps matching TRBD1 (6 bases). CDR1 is LNHDA and CDR2 is SQIVND in the germline V gene (reference sequence). The CDR3 length is 17 residues. V was cut by 5 bases and J by 10 bases, with 29 bases left in between. The CDR3 is CASSALFGGSERGGAFF. CDR3 bases: TGTGCCAGTAGTGCCCTCTTTGGGGGCAGCGAAAGAGGGGGAGCTTTCTTT.

The chain is built from TRBV7-9 and TRBJ2-5; D ambiguous. Germline assignment: CDR1 SEHNR and CDR2 FQNEAQ (reference sequence). There are 14 residues in the CDR3. The V gene lost 4 bases and the J gene lost 5 bases, with 14 bases spanning the gap. DNA for the CDR3: TGTGCCAGCAGCTCAGCCCCCGTTTGGGAGACCCAGTACTTC. Translating it yields CASSSAPVWETQYF. Filled out from reference TRBV7-9 and TRBJ2-5, the complete variable domain reads DTGVSQNPRHKITKRGQNVTFRCDPISEHNRLYWYRQTLGQGPEFLTYFQNEAQLEKSRLLSDRFSAERPKGSFSTLEIQRTEQGDSAMYLCASSSAPVWETQYFGPGTRLLVL.

CDR3 region: CVRRGPTYEQYF. The CDR3 DNA is TGTGTCAGGCGGGGTCCTACCTACGAGCAGTACTTC. This sequence joins TRBV19 and TRBJ2-7; D perhaps matches TRBD2 (6 bases). From germline, CDR1 is LNHDA and CDR2 SQIVND (reference sequence). The CDR3 extends over 12 amino acids.

The rearrangement links TRBV28 to TRBJ1-2, with TRBD1 matching over 10 bases. The CDR3 runs to 16 residues. The V gene's germline CDR1 is MDHEN and CDR2 SYDVKM. J gave up 5 bases and V 5 bases, and 11 bases lay outside the gene matches. The CDR3 region is CASSVTRTGGSYGYTF. The CDR3 DNA is TGTGCCAGCAGTGTAACTAGGACAGGGGGGAGTTATGGCTACACCTTC.

This clone has more than one count but fewer than ten. The rearrangement uses TRBV10-1 and TRBJ1-4; TRBD1 matches 8 bases. CDR1 is WNHNN, CDR2 SYGVQD, per germline (reference sequence). This CDR3 spans 15 amino acids. Germline trimming cut 8 bases from V and 0 bases from J; bases unmatched to any gene: 5. CDR3 sequence: CASGNRGATNEKLFF. For the CDR3, the DNA is TGCGCCAGCGGGAACAGGGGGGCAACTAATGAAAAACTGTTTTTT.

The rearrangement uses TRBV13 and TRBJ1-5; 9 positions agree with TRBD1. V dropped 5 bases and J dropped 9; count of bases not matched to a gene: 8. The CDR3 totals 14 residues. From germline, CDR1 is PRHDT and CDR2 FYEKMQ (reference sequence). The CDR3 here is CASSIGTGFWPQHF. The CDR3 bases are TGTGCCAGCAGCATCGGGACAGGGTTCTGGCCCCAGCATTTT.

V is TRBV6-2 or TRBV6-3 and J is TRBJ2-7; 11 bases fit TRBD2. The CDR3 is made up of 14 amino acids. Germline CDR1 MNHEY, CDR2 SVGEGT. Trimming took 6 bases from V and 7 from J; bases not matched to a gene: 8. CDR3 loop: CASSVAGGPKEQYF. CDR3 bases: TGTGCCAGCAGCGTAGCGGGAGGGCCTAAGGAGCAGTACTTC.